The 30 T cell receptor beta chains listed next were all sequenced from one sample in a study of T cell responses to AZD1222 COVID-19 vaccine. The assay was immunoSEQ multiplex PCR, and TCRdb's table has in-frame clones only and misses some. The sample holds approximately 130,000 clones, roughly 90% seen once. Sequencing was performed on peripheral blood, taken on day 0 of MenACWY control vaccination. These receptors were obtained from an adult in good health.

This rearrangement joins TRBV11-2 to TRBJ2-7; the D is unclear. The ends were cut back, 5 bases at V and 6 bases at J, with 14 bases in the middle. The CDR3 spans 13 residues. Germline loops: CDR1 SGHAT, CDR2 FQNNGV. Written as DNA, the CDR3 is TGTGCCAGCAGCCTGGAAAACTTCGGCGAGCAGTACTTC. Translating it yields CASSLENFGEQYF. The full variable domain, rest sourced from reference TRBV11-2 and TRBJ2-7, is EAGVAQSPRYKIIEKRQSVAFWCNPISGHATLYWYQQILGQGPKLLIQFQNNGVVDDSQLPKDRFSAERLKGVDSTLKIQPAKLEDSAVYLCASSLENFGEQYFGPGTRLTVT.

The chain employs TRBV4-1 and TRBJ1-2, with 10 bases matching TRBD1. The CDR3 runs 15 residues. J was trimmed by 8 bases and V by 3 bases; bases with no gene match: 9. CDR1 and CDR2 (germline): MGHRA, YSYEKL. The CDR3 DNA follows: TGCGCCAGCAGCCAGGTCGACAGGGGGCTCCCCGGCTACACCTTC. Its translation is CASSQVDRGLPGYTF.

This rearrangement joins TRBV7-8 to TRBJ1-6; 11 bases are a match to TRBD1. The V gene's germline CDR1 is SGHVS and CDR2 FQNEAQ. The CDR3 covers 15 residues. J lost 9 bases, V lost 6 bases, and 7 bases had no gene match. The CDR3 bases are TGTGCCAGCAGACAGGGACAGGGGGAGGGTTCACCCCTCCACTTT. Its protein is CASRQGQGEGSPLHF. Filled out from reference TRBV7-8 and TRBJ1-6, the complete variable domain reads GAGVSQSPRYKVAKRGQDVALRCDPISGHVSLFWYQQALGQGPEFLTYFQNEAQLDKSGLPSDRFFAERPEGSVSTLKIQRTQQEDSAVYLCASRQGQGEGSPLHFGNGTRLTVT.

The chain has TRBV19 and TRBJ2-3; 8 nucleotides agree with TRBD1. Per the germline V gene, CDR1 is LNHDA and CDR2 is SQIVND (reference sequence). This CDR3 is 15 amino acids long. Trimming took 5 bases from V and 3 from J; bases not matched to a gene: 7. The CDR3 DNA follows: TGTGCCAGTAGTTCCTCCAGGGGGCGGACAGATACGCAGTATTTT. Its protein is CASSSSRGRTDTQYF.

The chain is built from TRBV30 and TRBJ1-2; a possible D gene is TRBD1 (5 bases). Germline V lookup: CDR1 GTSNPN, CDR2 SVGIG (reference sequence). The CDR3 sequence is 13 residues long. Trimming removed 3 bases from V and 8 bases from J, with 16 bases in between. This CDR3 reads CAWSPLGTGGYTF. The CDR3 nucleotides are TGTGCCTGGAGCCCTTTAGGGACGGGAGGCTACACCTTC.

This clone was observed once. The chain couples TRBV6-6 to TRBJ1-2, with D tentatively TRBD1 (5 bases). Germline V gene lookup returns CDR1 MNHNY and CDR2 SVGAGI (reference sequence). This CDR3 contains 12 residues. V was pared by 7 bases and J by 4 bases, with 10 bases between. The CDR3 DNA reads as TGTGCCAGCACCGGACACAGCTATGGCTACACCTTC. The encoded protein is CASTGHSYGYTF.

This rearrangement joins TRBV9 to TRBJ2-3, with D possibly being TRBD1 (6 bases). The germline CDR1 and CDR2 sequences are SGDLS and YYNGEE. The CDR3 is 15 residues long. Trimming removed 4 bases from V and 1 base from J, with 13 bases in between. In DNA form, the CDR3 reads TGTGCCAGCAGCCCACGGGCAGGGGGCACAGATACGCAGTATTTT. Its protein product is CASSPRAGGTDTQYF. Variable domain in full (rest from reference TRBV9 and TRBJ2-3): DSGVTQTPKHLITATGQRVTLRCSPRSGDLSVYWYQQSLDQGLQFLIQYYNGEERAKGNILERFSAQQFPDLHSELNLSSLELGDSALYFCASSPRAGGTDTQYFGPGTRLTVL.

The chain uses TRBV27 and TRBJ1-5, with D unresolved. The CDR3 is 14 residues long. Trimming took off 8 bases at V and 0 bases at J, with 11 bases between the two ends. Germline V gene sequence: CDR1 MNHEY, CDR2 SMNVEV (reference sequence). The CDR3 sequence is CASGTIYSNQPQHF. DNA for the CDR3: TGTGCCAGCGGTACCATTTATAGCAATCAGCCCCAGCATTTT.

On this clone itself: The same CDR3 arises from other DNA sequences in this sample as well. This chain connects TRBV12-3 or TRBV12-4 to TRBJ1-5; D ambiguous. The CDR3 runs to 13 residues. Trimming shortened V by 0 bases and J by 4 bases, and 4 bases separated the two germline ends. CDR3 nucleotide sequence: TGTGCCAGCAGTTTAGCCGAAAATCAGCCCCAGCATTTT. This codes for CASSLAENQPQHF.

CDR3 in amino acids: CASSLGGIPITGELFF. The CDR3 DNA is TGTGCCAGCAGTTTGGGAGGGATTCCCATCACCGGGGAGCTGTTTTTT. This chain uses TRBV27 with TRBJ2-2, with TRBD2 identical over 7 bases. This CDR3 is 16 amino acids long. Germline loops: CDR1 MNHEY, CDR2 SMNVEV (reference sequence). With 3 bases clipped from V and 4 bases from J, the junction kept 8 bases outside the gene matches.

The chain carries TRBV29-1 and TRBJ2-7, with TRBD2 as a possible D gene (6 bases). In germline, CDR1 is SQVTM, CDR2 ANQGSEA. The CDR3 runs to 12 residues. V shed 6 bases and J shed 3 bases, with 12 bases lying between them. CDR3 in DNA: TGCAGCGTCGGGACTTTACTCTACGAGCAGTACTTC. Residues: CSVGTLLYEQYF.

The chain joins TRBV29-1 to TRBJ1-1; no clear D gene. Germline V gene data show CDR1 as SQVTM and CDR2 as ANQGSEA. CDR3 length: 13 residues. V shed 4 bases and J shed 0 bases, with 9 bases lying between them. CDR3 protein: CSVVGFMNTEAFF. In nucleotides, the CDR3 is TGCAGCGTTGTGGGTTTTATGAACACTGAAGCTTTCTTT.

The rearrangement links TRBV13 to TRBJ2-1; D is perhaps TRBD1 (6 bases). This CDR3 has 16 residues. Germline V gene data show CDR1 as PRHDT and CDR2 as FYEKMQ (reference sequence). V shed 2 bases and J shed 0 bases, with 11 bases lying between them. DNA of the CDR3: TGTGCCAGCAGCTTAACAGGGCCGAGCTCCTACAATGAGCAGTTCTTC. Translated: CASSLTGPSSYNEQFF. The full variable domain, with the rest looked up from reference TRBV13 and TRBJ2-1, is AAGVIQSPRHLIKEKRETATLKCYPIPRHDTVYWYQQGPGQDPQFLISFYEKMQSDKGSIPDRFSAQQFSDYHSELNMSSLELGDSALYFCASSLTGPSSYNEQFFGPGTRLTVL.

V usage is TRBV4-2 and J usage is TRBJ1-1, with D unclear. The CDR3 extends over 15 amino acids. V gave up 4 bases and J gave up 1 base, with 13 bases separating them. Per germline, CDR1 LGHNA and CDR2 YNFKEQ. For the CDR3, the DNA is TGTGCCAGCAGCCCCCAAAGTCAGGCGAACACTGAAGCTTTCTTT. Translated: CASSPQSQANTEAFF.

This chain joins TRBV5-1 and TRBJ1-5; maybe TRBD1 (5 bases). CDR1 SGHRS and CDR2 YFSETQ come from the germline V gene. The V end lost 3 bases, the J end lost 0 bases, and 10 bases lay between the germline ends. The CDR3 extends over 15 amino acids. CDR3 loop: CASSWAGLSNQPQHF. The DNA of the CDR3 is TGCGCCAGCAGCTGGGCAGGGCTTAGCAATCAGCCCCAGCATTTT.

Only one count was recorded for this clone. The V call is TRBV19, the J call TRBJ1-2; 7 nucleotides line up with TRBD1. CDR1 is LNHDA, CDR2 SQIVND, per germline (reference sequence). The CDR3 is 14 residues long. V gave up 3 bases and J gave up 6 bases; unmatched junction bases: 7. The CDR3 nucleotides read TGTGCCAGTAGTATCCTACAGGGGACAGATGGCTACACCTTC. Its translation is CASSILQGTDGYTF.

The genes are TRBV11-3 and TRBJ2-5; D gene unclear. This CDR3 spans 13 amino acids. The V end lost 6 bases, the J end lost 2 bases, and 10 bases lay between the germline ends. Germline values: CDR1 SGHNT, CDR2 YENEEA. CDR3 sequence reads: CASSGRLQETQYF. CDR3 in DNA: TGTGCCAGCAGTGGACGGCTACAAGAGACCCAGTACTTC.

This clone is a singleton in its sample. The chain carries TRBV11-1 and TRBJ2-3; 7 nucleotides agree with TRBD1. This CDR3 comprises 15 residues. In germline, CDR1 is SGHAT, CDR2 FQDESV (reference sequence). Losses at the gene ends were 5 bases for V and 2 bases for J; bases not matched to a gene: 7. The CDR3 loop reads CASSPTGVFTDTQYF. The CDR3 DNA is TGTGCCAGCAGCCCCACAGGGGTGTTCACAGATACGCAGTATTTT.

This chain joins TRBV5-1 and TRBJ1-4; TRBD1 matches 10 bases. CDR1 is SGHRS, CDR2 YFSETQ, per germline. The trim removed 0 bases at V and 5 bases at J, leaving 1 base unmatched. This CDR3 contains 15 residues. CDR3 bases: TGCGCCAGCAGCTTGGCGGGACAGGGGAATGAAAAACTGTTTTTT. Translating gives CASSLAGQGNEKLFF.

There are a few counts of this clone. The CDR3 DNA is TGTGCCAGCAGCGTGACAGGATACACTGAAGCTTTCTTT. Translating gives CASSVTGYTEAFF. The rearrangement uses TRBV11-2 and TRBJ1-1, with a possible D match to TRBD1 (6 bases). The CDR3 length is 13 residues. The ends were cut back, 5 bases at V and 3 bases at J, with 10 bases in the middle. In germline, CDR1 is SGHAT, CDR2 FQNNGV.

The chain employs TRBV3-1 (or the pseudogene TRBV3-2) and TRBJ2-7; 8 nucleotides agree with TRBD2. V dropped 0 bases and J dropped 9; count of bases not matched to a gene: 13. In germline, CDR1 is LGHDT, CDR2 YNNKEL (reference sequence). CDR3 size: 16 residues. CDR3 DNA: TGTGCCAGCAGCCAAGATCCTACTAGCGGATTGCTTAGGCAGTACTTC. Its translation is CASSQDPTSGLLRQYF.

Here the CDR3 DNA reads TGTGCCAGCACTCTCTATCCACCCCTCCACTTT. Protein: CASTLYPPLHF. The rearrangement uses TRBV2 and TRBJ1-6; no reliable D call. Germline assignment: CDR1 SNHLY and CDR2 FYNNEI. The CDR3 is made up of 11 amino acids. Trimming removed 7 bases at V and 11 bases at J, with 9 bases between.

V gene TRBV7-8 combines with J gene TRBJ1-5; 9 positions agree with TRBD1. The CDR3 spans 18 residues. V dropped 2 bases and J dropped 3; count of bases not matched to a gene: 11. Germline V gives CDR1 SGHVS, CDR2 FQNEAQ. The CDR3 here is CASSLRASTGGDNQPQHF. The CDR3 DNA reads TGTGCCAGCAGCTTACGGGCGTCGACAGGGGGTGACAATCAGCCCCAGCATTTT.

The chain links TRBV29-1 to TRBJ2-7, with D possibly TRBD1 on 5 matching bases. Trimming stripped 3 bases from V and 5 bases from J, with 11 bases between. The CDR3 has 12 residues. Germline CDR1 and CDR2: SQVTM and ANQGSEA. The CDR3 DNA reads TGCAGCGTTGAGAAGGACATTGACGAGCAGTACTTC. Translated, it gives CSVEKDIDEQYF.

The chain joins TRBV7-9 to TRBJ2-6; no firm D call. V was cut by 3 bases and J by 0 bases, with 3 bases left in between. Germline values: CDR1 SEHNR, CDR2 FQNEAQ (reference sequence). This CDR3 contains 14 residues. The CDR3 region has the DNA TGTGCCAGCAGCTTTGGCTCTGGGGCCAACGTCCTGACTTTC. It specifies CASSFGSGANVLTF.

V is TRBV11-3 and J is TRBJ1-1; no definite D call. The CDR3 has 13 residues. Trimming pared 2 bases from V and 3 bases from J, leaving 7 bases between. Germline CDR1 and CDR2: SGHNT and YENEEA. CDR3 sequence reads: CASSLSAYTEAFF. As DNA, the CDR3 is TGTGCCAGCAGCTTATCGGCTTACACTGAAGCTTTCTTT.

The chain couples TRBV7-2 to TRBJ1-6; TRBD1 agrees at 7 bases. The CDR3 is 14 residues long. After removal of 5 bases from V and 7 bases from J, the junction contained 5 bases not matched to a gene. Germline V gene sequence: CDR1 SGHTA, CDR2 FQGNSA. The CDR3 sequence: CASSPPGQNSPLHF. DNA of the CDR3: TGTGCCAGCAGCCCCCCGGGACAGAATTCACCCCTCCACTTT.

The chain has TRBV13 and TRBJ1-5; D is possibly TRBD1 (5 bases). The CDR3 has 15 residues. Trimming took off 5 bases at V and 6 bases at J, with 17 bases between the two ends. The germline V gene has CDR1 PRHDT and CDR2 FYEKMQ (reference sequence). CDR3 nucleotide sequence: TGTGCCAGCAGCATGGGCGGGGACGGAGGTCAGCCCCAGCATTTT. This gives the protein CASSMGGDGGQPQHF.

The rearrangement uses TRBV24-1 and TRBJ2-1; the match to TRBD2 covers 13 bases. V lost 10 bases and J lost 9; bases outside the gene matches: 8. The germline gives CDR1 KGHDR, CDR2 SFDVKD. The CDR3 has 14 residues. The CDR3 spells CATPLAGGFTEQFF. The CDR3 nucleotides read TGTGCCACACCACTAGCGGGAGGGTTTACTGAGCAGTTCTTC.

The chain links TRBV6-5 to TRBJ2-7, with 7 bases aligning to TRBD2. Trimming removed 6 bases from V and 3 bases from J; junction bases left unmatched: 5. Germline assignment: CDR1 MNHEY and CDR2 SVGAGI. There are 13 residues in the CDR3. CDR3 in DNA: TGTGCCAGCAGGGCGGGAGTGGTCTACGAGCAGTACTTC. Translated, it gives CASRAGVVYEQYF.